This T cell receptor beta chain was sequenced in a study of T-cell reconstitution after alpha-beta-depleted transplantation in children. A TCRbeta library incorporating unique molecular identifiers was prepared. TCRdb re-called the PCR reads through MiXCR, storing one row per CDR3 protein. The table has nearly 550,000 distinct CDR3 sequences, about 16% seen once. Only a few counts were recorded for this clonotype. This CDR3 comprises 17 residues. J gave up 7 bases and V 4 bases, and 13 bases lay outside the gene matches. This sequence joins TRBV12-3 or TRBV12-4 and TRBJ1-6; 7 bases align to TRBD1. Sequencing was performed on PBMCs from the stem cell graft donor, taken from the stem cell graft. The TCR sequence derives from a human donor who donated a stem cell graft to a child with acute lymphoblastic leukemia. The DNA for the CDR3 is TGTGCCAGCAGTTCACCCCATGTTACAGGGGCAAATTCACCCCTCCACTTT. Amino acid sequence: CASSSPHVTGANSPLHF.